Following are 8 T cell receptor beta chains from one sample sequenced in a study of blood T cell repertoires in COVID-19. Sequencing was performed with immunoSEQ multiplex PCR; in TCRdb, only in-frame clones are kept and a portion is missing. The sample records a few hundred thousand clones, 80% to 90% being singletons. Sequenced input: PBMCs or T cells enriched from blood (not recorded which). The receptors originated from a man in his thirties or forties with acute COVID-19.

CDR3: CASRAGPGETQYF. DNA of the CDR3: TGTGCCAGCAGAGCGGGGCCCGGGGAGACCCAGTACTTC. The chain carries TRBV2 and TRBJ2-5, with 7 bases matching TRBD2. The CDR3 length is 13 residues. After removal of 6 bases from V and 5 bases from J, the junction contained 6 bases not matched to a gene. Germline CDR1 reads SNHLY; CDR2 reads FYNNEI.

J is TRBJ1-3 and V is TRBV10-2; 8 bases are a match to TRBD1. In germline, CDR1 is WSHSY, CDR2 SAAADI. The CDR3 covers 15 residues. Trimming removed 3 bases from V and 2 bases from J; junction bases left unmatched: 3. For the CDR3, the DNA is TGCGCCAGCAGTGAAGGGGGACAGGCTGGAAACACCATATATTTT. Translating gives CASSEGGQAGNTIYF.

This chain's CDR3 is CASSLMSGNYGYTF. CDR3 DNA: TGTGCCAGCAGTTTAATGTCAGGCAACTATGGCTACACCTTC. This chain joins TRBV28 and TRBJ1-2; no firm D call. V dropped 2 bases and J dropped 2 bases, with 9 bases sitting between them. From germline, CDR1 is MDHEN and CDR2 SYDVKM. CDR3 length: 14 residues.

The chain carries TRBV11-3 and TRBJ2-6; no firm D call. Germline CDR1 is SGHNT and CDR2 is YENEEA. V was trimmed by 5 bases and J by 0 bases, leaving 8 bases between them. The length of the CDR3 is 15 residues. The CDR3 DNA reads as TGTGCCAGCAGCCCGTCGGGCTCTGGGGCCAACGTCCTGACTTTC. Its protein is CASSPSGSGANVLTF.

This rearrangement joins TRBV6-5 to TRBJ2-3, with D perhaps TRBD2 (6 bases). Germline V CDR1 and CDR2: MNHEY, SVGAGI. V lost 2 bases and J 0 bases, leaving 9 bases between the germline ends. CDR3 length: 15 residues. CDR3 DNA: TGTGCCAGCAGTTACAAGAGCGGGAGCACAGATACGCAGTATTTT. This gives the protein CASSYKSGSTDTQYF.

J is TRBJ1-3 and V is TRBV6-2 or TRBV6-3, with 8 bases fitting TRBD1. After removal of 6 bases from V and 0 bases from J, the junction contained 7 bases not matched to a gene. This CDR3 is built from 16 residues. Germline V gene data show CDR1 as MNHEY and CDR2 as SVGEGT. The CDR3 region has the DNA TGTGCCAGCAGCCGGACAGGGAAGAACTCTGGAAACACCATATATTTT. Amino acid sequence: CASSRTGKNSGNTIYF.

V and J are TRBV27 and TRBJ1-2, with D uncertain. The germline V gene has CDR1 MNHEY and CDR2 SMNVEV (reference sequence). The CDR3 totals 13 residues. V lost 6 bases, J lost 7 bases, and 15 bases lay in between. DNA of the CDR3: TGTGCCAGCAGACCCACCGATAAGAGTGGCTACACCTTC. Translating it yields CASRPTDKSGYTF.

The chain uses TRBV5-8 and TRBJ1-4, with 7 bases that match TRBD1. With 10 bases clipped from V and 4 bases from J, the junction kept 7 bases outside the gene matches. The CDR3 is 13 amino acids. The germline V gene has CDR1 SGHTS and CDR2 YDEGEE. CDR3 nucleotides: TGTGCCGACCGGGACAGCAATAATGAAAAACTGTTTTTT. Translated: CADRDSNNEKLFF.